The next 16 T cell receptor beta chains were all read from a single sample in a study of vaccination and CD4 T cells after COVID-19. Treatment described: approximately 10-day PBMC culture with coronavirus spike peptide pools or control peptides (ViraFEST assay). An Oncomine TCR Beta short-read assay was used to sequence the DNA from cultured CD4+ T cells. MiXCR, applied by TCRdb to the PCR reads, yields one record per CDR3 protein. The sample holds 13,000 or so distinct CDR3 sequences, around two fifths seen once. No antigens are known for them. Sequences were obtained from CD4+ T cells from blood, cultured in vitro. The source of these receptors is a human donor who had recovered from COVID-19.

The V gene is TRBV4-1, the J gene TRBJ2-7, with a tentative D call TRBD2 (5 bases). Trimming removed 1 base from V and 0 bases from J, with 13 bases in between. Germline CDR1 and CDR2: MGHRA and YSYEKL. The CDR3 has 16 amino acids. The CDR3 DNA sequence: TGCGCCAGCAGCCAAGTCGCAACTGGGAGCTCCTACGAGCAGTACTTC. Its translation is CASSQVATGSSYEQYF.

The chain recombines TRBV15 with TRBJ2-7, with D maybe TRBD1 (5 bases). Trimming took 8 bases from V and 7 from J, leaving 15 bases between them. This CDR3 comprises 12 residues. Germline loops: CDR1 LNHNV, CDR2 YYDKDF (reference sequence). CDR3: CATFWGVGEQYF. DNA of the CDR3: TGTGCCACCTTCTGGGGCGTAGGGGAGCAGTACTTC.

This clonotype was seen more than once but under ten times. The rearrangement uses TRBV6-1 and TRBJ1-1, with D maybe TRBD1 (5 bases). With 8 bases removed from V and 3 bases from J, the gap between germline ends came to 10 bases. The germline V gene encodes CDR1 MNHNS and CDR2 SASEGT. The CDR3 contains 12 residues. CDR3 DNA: TGTGCCAGCGCCGGGGGGTACACTGAAGCTTTCTTT. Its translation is CASAGGYTEAFF.

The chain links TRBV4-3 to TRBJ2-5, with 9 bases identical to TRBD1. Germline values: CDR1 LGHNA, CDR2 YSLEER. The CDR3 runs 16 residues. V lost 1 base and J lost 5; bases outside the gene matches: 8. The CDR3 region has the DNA TGCGCCAGCAGCCAAGCCCCGGGACAGGGAACGGAGACCCAGTACTTC. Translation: CASSQAPGQGTETQYF.

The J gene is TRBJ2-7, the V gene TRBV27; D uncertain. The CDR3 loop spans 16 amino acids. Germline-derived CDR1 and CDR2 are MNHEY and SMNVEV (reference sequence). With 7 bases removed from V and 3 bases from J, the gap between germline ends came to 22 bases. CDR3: CASKPEIGMDGYEQYF. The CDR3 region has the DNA TGTGCCAGCAAACCCGAGATAGGGATGGATGGCTACGAGCAGTACTTC.

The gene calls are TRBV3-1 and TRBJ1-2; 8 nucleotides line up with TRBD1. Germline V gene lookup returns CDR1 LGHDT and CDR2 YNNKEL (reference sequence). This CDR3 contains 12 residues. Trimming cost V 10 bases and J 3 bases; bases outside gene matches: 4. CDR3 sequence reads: CATMTGDYGYTF. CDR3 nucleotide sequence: TGTGCCACCATGACAGGGGACTATGGCTACACCTTC.

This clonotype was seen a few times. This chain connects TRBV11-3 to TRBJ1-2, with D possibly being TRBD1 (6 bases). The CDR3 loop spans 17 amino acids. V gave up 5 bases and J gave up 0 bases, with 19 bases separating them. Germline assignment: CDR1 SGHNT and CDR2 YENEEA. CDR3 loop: CASSPRDTRLANYGYTF. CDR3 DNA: TGTGCCAGCAGCCCCCGGGACACCCGATTAGCTAACTATGGCTACACCTTC.

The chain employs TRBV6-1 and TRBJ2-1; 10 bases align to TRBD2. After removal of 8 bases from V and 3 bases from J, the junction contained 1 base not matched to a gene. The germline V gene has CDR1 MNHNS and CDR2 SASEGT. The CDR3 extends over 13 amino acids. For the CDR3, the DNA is TGTGCCAGCTTAGCGGGGGGCTACAATGAGCAGTTCTTC. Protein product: CASLAGGYNEQFF.

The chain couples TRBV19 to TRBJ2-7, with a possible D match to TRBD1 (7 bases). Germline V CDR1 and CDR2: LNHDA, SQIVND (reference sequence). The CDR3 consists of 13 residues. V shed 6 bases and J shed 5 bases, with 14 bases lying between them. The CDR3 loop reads CASRGGGFHEQYF. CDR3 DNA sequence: TGTGCCAGTAGAGGAGGGGGCTTTCACGAGCAGTACTTC.

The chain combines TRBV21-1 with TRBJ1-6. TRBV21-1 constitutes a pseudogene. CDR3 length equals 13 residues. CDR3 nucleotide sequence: TGTGCCAGATTACGTGTGGAGCATTCACCCCTCCACTTT. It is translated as CARLRVEHSPLHF.

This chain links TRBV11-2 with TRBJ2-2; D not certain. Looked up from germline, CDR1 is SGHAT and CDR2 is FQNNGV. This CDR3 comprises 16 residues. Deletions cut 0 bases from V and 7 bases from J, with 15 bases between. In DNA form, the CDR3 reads TGTGCCAGCAGCTTAGATCGTGGAATATTCGGCGGGGAGCTGTTTTTT. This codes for CASSLDRGIFGGELFF.

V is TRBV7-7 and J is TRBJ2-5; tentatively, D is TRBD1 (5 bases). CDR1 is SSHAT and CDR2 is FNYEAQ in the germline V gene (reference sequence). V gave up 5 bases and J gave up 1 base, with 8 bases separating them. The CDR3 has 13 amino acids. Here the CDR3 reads CASSPQGQETQYF. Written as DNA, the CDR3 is TGTGCCAGCAGCCCCCAGGGCCAAGAGACCCAGTACTTC.

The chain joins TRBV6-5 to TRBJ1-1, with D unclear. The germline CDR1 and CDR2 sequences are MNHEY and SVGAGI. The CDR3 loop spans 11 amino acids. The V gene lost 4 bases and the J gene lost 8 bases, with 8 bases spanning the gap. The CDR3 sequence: CASSLLPEAFF. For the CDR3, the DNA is TGTGCCAGCAGTTTACTACCCGAAGCTTTCTTT.

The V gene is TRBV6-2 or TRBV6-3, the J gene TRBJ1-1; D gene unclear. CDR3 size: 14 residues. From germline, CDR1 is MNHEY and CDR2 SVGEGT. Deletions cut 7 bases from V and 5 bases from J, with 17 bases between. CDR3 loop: CASKERAGGTEAFF. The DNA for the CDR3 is TGTGCCAGCAAGGAAAGGGCAGGAGGTACTGAAGCTTTCTTT.

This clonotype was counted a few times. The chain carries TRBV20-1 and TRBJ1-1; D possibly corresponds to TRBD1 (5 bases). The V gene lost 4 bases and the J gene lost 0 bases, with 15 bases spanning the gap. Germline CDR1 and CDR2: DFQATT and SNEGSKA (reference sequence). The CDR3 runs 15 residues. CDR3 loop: CSATGTSNMNTEAFF. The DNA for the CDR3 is TGCAGTGCTACCGGGACTTCCAATATGAACACTGAAGCTTTCTTT.

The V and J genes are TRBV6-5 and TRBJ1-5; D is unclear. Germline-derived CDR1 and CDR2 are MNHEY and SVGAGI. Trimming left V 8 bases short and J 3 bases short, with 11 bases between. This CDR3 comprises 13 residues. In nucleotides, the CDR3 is TGTGCCAGCCGTTTCTATCCCAATCAGCCCCAGCATTTT. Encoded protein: CASRFYPNQPQHF.